This T cell receptor (beta chain) was captured in a study of blood T cell repertoires in COVID-19. In the study overall: The United States, Italy and Spain were the sources of the acute and convalescent COVID-19 samples. T cells, B-cell-depleted T cells, or PBMCs provided the cDNA or gDNA that served as material.

The CDR3 is 14 amino acids. Germline V gene sequence: CDR1 MNHEY, CDR2 SMNVEV (reference sequence). Trimming cost V 6 bases and J 3 bases; bases outside gene matches: 6. This study enrolled people aged roughly 18 to 89 from 24 US geographic areas. Only in-frame clones appear in the TCRdb table, and some are missing; sequencing was by immunoSEQ multiplex PCR. The table shows about 300,000 clones, with approximately 83% occurring only once. This clone has only one observation. Sequencing input: PBMCs or T cells enriched from blood (not recorded which). This rearrangement joins TRBV27 to TRBJ2-3, with 7 bases identical to TRBD2. The TCR sequence derives from a man in his thirties or forties who had recovered from COVID-19. The CDR3 protein is CASSPGLRTDTQYF. As DNA, the CDR3 is TGTGCCAGCAGCCCGGGACTAAGAACAGATACGCAGTATTTT.